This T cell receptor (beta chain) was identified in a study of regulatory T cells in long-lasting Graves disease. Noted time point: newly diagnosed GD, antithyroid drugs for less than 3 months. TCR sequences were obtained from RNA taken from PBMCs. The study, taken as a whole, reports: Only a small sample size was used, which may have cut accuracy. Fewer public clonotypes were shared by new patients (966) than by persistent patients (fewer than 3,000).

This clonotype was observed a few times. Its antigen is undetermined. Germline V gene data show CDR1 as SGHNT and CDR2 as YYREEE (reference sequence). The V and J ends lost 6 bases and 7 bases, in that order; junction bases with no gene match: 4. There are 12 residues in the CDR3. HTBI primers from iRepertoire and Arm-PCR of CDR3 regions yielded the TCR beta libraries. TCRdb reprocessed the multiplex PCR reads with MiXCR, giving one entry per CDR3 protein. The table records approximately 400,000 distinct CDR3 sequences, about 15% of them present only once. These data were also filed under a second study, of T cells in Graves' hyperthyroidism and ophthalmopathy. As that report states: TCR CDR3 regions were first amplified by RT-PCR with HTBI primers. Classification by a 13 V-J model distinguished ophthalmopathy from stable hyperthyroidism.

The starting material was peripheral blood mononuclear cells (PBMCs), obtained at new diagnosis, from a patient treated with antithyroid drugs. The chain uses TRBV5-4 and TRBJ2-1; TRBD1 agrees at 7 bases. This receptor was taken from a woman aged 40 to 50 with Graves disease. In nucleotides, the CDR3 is TGTGCCAGCACCGACAGGGATAATGAGCAGTTCTTC. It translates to CASTDRDNEQFF.